The clone carrying this T cell receptor beta chain was seen only a few times. The sample comes from a study of technical replicates of blood from a few donors. The assay was immunoSEQ multiplex PCR, and TCRdb's table has in-frame clones only and misses some. This table holds tens of thousands of clones, approximately 90% found once. From germline, CDR1 is LNHDA and CDR2 SQIVND (reference sequence). The V gene lost 4 bases and the J gene lost 5 bases, with 8 bases spanning the gap. This CDR3 is built from 12 residues. The rearrangement links TRBV19 to TRBJ1-1; D call uncertain. This receptor was identified in a human donor in good health. Some clones in this sample may be carry-over from other donors' samples. Sequenced: PBMCs. CDR3 sequence (DNA): TGTGCCAGTAGTACCCGGGGTACTGAAGCTTTCTTT. Its protein is CASSTRGTEAFF. The variable domain in full, completed from reference TRBV19 and TRBJ1-1, reads DGGITQSPKYLFRKEGQNVTLSCEQNLNHDAMYWYRQDPGQGLRLIYYSQIVNDFQKGDIAEGYSVSREKKESFPLTVTSAQKNPTAFYLCASSTRGTEAFFGQGTRLTVV.